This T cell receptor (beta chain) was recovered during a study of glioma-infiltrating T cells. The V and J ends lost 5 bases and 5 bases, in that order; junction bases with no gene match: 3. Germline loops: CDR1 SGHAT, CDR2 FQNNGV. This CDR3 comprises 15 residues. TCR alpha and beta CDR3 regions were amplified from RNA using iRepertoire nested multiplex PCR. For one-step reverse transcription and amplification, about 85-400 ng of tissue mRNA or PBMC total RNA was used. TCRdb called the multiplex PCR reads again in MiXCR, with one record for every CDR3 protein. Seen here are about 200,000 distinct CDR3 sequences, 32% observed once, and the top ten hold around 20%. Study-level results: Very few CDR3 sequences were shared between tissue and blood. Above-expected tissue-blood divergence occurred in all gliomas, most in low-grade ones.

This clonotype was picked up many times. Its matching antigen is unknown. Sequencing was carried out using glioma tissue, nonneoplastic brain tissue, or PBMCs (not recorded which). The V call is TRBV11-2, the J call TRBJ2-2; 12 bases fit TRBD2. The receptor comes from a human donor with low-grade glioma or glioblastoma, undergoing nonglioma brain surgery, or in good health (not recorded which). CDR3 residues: CASSPLAGGTGELFF. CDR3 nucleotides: TGTGCCAGCAGCCCGCTAGCGGGAGGGACCGGGGAGCTGTTTTTT.